The source of this T cell receptor (beta chain) is a study of blood T cell repertoires in COVID-19. Study information: Samples came from the United States, Italy and Spain, spanning acute and convalescent COVID-19.

V lost 7 bases and J 1 base, leaving 13 bases between the germline ends. The CDR3 has 14 residues. Germline lookup yields CDR1 SGHVS and CDR2 FNYEAQ. Study processing details: Amplification with reference gene primers provided the estimates of nucleated cell counts. Profiled with immunoSEQ multiplex PCR; TCRdb holds only in-frame clones, not every one. The V and J calls and clone size were taken over from that table, and D and trimming were inferred from the DNA. This sample carries 240,000 or so clones, approximately 85% of them seen once, and the ten largest clones take roughly 12%. Sequencing input: peripheral blood. The rearrangement joins TRBV7-6 to TRBJ1-1, with D tentatively TRBD1 (5 bases). This sequence originates from a woman aged 60-75 years with active or convalescent COVID-19. The CDR3 DNA follows: TGTGCCAGCATCCAGACAGCCCCGAACACTGAAGCTTTCTTT. Protein product: CASIQTAPNTEAFF.